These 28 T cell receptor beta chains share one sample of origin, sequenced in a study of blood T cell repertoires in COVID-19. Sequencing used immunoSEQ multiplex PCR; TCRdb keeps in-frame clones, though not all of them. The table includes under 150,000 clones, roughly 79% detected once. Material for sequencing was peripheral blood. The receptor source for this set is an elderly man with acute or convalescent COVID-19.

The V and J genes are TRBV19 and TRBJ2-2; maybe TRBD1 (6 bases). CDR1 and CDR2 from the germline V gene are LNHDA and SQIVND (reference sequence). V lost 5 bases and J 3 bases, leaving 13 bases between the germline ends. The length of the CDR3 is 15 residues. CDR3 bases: TGTGCCAGTAGTCCTTCCACAGGGTACACCGGGGAGCTGTTTTTT. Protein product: CASSPSTGYTGELFF. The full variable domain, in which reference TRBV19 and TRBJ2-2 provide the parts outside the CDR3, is DGGITQSPKYLFRKEGQNVTLSCEQNLNHDAMYWYRQDPGQGLRLIYYSQIVNDFQKGDIAEGYSVSREKKESFPLTVTSAQKNPTAFYLCASSPSTGYTGELFFGEGSRLTVL.

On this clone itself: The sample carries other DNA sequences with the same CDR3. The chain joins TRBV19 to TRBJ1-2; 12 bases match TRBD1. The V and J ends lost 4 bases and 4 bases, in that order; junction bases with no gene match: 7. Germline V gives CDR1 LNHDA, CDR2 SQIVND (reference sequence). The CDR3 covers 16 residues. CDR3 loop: CASSTAGTGGSYGYTF. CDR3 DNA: TGTGCCAGTAGTACCGCCGGGACAGGGGGCTCCTATGGCTACACCTTC.

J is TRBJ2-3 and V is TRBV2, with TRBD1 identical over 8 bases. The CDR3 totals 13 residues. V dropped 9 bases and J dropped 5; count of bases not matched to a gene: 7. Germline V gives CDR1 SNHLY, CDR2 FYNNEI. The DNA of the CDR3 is TGTGCCAGTAACAGGGGGTTGGAAGATACGCAGTATTTT. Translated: CASNRGLEDTQYF.

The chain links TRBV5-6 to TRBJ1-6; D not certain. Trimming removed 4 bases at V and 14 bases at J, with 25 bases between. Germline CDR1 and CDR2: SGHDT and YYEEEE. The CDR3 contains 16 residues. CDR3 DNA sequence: TGTGCCAGCAGCCCGCGGGTCAGGACCACCCTATACACCCTCCACTTT. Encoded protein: CASSPRVRTTLYTLHF. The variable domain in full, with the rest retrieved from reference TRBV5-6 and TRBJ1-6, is DAGVTQSPTHLIKTRGQQVTLRCSPKSGHDTVSWYQQALGQGPQFIFQYYEEEERQRGNFPDRFSGHQFPNYSSELNVNALLLGDSALYLCASSPRVRTTLYTLHFGNGTRLTVT.

The CDR3 loop is CASSLEGAAAFYEQYF. CDR3 nucleotides: TGTGCCAGCAGCTTAGAGGGGGCGGCAGCCTTCTACGAGCAGTACTTC. The V call is TRBV7-2, the J call TRBJ2-7; 7 positions agree with TRBD1. The CDR3 is 16 residues long. Germline V gene lookup returns CDR1 SGHTA and CDR2 FQGNSA. The V gene end was trimmed by 1 base and the J gene end by 3 bases; junction bases not matched to a gene: 9.

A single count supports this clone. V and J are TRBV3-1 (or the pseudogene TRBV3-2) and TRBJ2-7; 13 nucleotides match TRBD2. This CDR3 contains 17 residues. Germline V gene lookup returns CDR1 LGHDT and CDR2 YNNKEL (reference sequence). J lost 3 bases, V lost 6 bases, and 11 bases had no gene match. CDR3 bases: TGTGCCAGCAGACTCAGGACTAGCGGGGGCCCCCACTACGAGCAGTACTTC. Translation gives CASRLRTSGGPHYEQYF.

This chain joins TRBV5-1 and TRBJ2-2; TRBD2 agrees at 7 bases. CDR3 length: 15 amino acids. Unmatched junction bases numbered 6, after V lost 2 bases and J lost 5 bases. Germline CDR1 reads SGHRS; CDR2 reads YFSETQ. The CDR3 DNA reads TGCGCCAGCAGCTTAAGAGCGGGGCTGACCGGGGAGCTGTTTTTT. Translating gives CASSLRAGLTGELFF.

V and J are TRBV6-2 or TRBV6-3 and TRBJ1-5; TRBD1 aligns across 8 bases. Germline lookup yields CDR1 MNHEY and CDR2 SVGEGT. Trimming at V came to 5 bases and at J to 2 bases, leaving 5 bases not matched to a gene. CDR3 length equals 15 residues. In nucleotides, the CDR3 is TGTGCCAGCAGTCTGTTGGGACAGGGCAATCAGCCCCAGCATTTT. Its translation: CASSLLGQGNQPQHF.

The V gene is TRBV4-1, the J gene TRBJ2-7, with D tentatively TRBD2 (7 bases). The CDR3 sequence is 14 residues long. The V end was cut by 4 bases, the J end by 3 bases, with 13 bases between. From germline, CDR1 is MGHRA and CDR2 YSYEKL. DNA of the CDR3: TGCGCCAGCAGCCTCGAGGGAGGGGGCTACGAGCAGTACTTC. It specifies CASSLEGGGYEQYF.

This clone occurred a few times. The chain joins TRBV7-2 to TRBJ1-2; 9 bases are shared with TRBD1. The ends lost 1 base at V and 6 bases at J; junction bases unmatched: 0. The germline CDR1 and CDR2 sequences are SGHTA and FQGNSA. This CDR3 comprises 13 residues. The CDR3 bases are TGTGCCAGCAGCTTAGGACAGGGGGATGGCTACACCTTC. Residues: CASSLGQGDGYTF.

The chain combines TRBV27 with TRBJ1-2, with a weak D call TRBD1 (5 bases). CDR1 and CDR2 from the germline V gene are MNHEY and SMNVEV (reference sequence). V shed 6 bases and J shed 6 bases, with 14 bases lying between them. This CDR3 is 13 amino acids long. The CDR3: CASRETGLDGYTF. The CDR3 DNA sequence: TGTGCCAGCAGAGAAACAGGTTTAGATGGCTACACCTTC.

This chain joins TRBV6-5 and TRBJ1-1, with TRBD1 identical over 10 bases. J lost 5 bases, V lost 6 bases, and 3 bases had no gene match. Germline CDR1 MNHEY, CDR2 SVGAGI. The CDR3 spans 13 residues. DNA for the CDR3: TGTGCCAGCAGAAGGACAGGGGGGACTGAAGCTTTCTTT. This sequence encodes CASRRTGGTEAFF.

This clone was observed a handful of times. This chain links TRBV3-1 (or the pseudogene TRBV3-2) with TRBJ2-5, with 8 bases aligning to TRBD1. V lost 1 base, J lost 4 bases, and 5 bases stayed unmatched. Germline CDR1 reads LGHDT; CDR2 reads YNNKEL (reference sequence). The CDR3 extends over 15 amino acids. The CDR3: CASSQGTGLRETQYF. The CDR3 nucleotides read TGTGCCAGCAGCCAAGGGACAGGGTTACGAGAGACCCAGTACTTC.

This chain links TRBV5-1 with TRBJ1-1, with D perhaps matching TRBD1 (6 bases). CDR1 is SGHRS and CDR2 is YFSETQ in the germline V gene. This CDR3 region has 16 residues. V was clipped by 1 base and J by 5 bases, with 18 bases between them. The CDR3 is CASSLLSTGSETEAFF. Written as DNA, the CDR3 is TGCGCCAGCAGCTTGCTGTCAACAGGGTCCGAGACTGAAGCTTTCTTT.

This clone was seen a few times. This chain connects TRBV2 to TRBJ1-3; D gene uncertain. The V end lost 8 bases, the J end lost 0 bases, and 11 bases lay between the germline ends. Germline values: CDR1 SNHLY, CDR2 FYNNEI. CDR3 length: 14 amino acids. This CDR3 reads CASSEPRSGNTIYF. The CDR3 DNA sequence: TGTGCCAGCTCCGAACCGCGCTCTGGAAACACCATATATTTT.

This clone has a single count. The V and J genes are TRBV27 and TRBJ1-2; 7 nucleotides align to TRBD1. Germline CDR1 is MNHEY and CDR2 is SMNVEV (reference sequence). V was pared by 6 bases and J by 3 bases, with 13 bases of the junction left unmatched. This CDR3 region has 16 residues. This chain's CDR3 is CASRSVGGRGDYGYTF. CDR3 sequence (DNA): TGTGCCAGCAGGTCGGTGGGTGGCAGGGGGGACTATGGCTACACCTTC.

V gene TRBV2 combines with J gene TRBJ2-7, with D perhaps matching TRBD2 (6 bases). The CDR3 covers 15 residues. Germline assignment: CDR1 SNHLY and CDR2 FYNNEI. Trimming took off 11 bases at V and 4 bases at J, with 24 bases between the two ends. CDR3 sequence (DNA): TGTGCCGACGAAACGTTAATAGCGGCTCTGTACGAGCAGTACTTC. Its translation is CADETLIAALYEQYF.

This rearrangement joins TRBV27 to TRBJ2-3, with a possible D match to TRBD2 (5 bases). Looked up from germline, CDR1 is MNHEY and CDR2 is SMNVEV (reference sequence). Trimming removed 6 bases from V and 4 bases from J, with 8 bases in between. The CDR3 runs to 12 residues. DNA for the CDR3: TGTGCCAGCAGGACGGGGTCAGATACGCAGTATTTT. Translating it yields CASRTGSDTQYF.

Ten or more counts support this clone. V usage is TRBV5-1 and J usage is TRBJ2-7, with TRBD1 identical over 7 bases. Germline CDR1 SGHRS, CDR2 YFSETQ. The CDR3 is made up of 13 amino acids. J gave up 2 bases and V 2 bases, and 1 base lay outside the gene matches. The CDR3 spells CASSFDRAYEQYF. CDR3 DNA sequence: TGCGCCAGCAGCTTCGACAGGGCCTACGAGCAGTACTTC.

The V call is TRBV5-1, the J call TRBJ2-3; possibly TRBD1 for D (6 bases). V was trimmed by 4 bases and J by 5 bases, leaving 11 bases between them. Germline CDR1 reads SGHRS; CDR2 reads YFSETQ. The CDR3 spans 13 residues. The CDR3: CASSISTGDTQYF. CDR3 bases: TGCGCCAGCAGCATTTCGACAGGAGATACGCAGTATTTT.

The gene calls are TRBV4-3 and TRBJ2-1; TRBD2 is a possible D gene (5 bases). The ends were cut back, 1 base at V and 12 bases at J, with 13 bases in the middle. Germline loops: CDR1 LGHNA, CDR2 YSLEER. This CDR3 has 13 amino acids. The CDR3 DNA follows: TGCGCCAGCAGCCAAGGCTTTCGGGATTTGCAGTTCTTC. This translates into CASSQGFRDLQFF.

DNA of the CDR3: TGTGCCAGCAGCCGGGACAGGGGGACTGGCTACACCTTC. Protein sequence: CASSRDRGTGYTF. The rearrangement joins TRBV12-3 or TRBV12-4 to TRBJ1-2; 11 bases map to TRBD1. This CDR3 is 13 amino acids long. V trimming: 6 bases; J trimming: 7 bases; junction bases outside the gene matches: 4.

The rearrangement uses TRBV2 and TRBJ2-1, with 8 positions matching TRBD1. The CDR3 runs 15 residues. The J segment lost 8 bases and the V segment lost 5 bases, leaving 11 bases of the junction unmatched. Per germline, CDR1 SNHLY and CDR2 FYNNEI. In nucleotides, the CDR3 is TGTGCCAGCAGTTTATACAGGGGGAGCGGATATGAGCAGTTCTTC. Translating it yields CASSLYRGSGYEQFF. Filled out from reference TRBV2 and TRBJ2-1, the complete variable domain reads EPEVTQTPSHQVTQMGQEVILRCVPISNHLYFYWYRQILGQKVEFLVSFYNNEISEKSEIFDDQFSVERPDGSNFTLKIRSTKLEDSAMYFCASSLYRGSGYEQFFGPGTRLTVL.

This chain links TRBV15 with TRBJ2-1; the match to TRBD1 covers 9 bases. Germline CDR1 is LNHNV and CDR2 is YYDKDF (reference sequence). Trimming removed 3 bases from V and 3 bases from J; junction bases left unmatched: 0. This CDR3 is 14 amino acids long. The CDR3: CATSRTGGYNEQFF. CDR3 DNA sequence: TGTGCCACCAGCAGGACAGGGGGCTACAATGAGCAGTTCTTC.

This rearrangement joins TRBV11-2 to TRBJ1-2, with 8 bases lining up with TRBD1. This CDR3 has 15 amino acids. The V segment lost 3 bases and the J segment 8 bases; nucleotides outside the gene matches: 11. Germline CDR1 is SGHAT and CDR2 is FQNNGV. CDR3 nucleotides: TGTGCCAGCAGCTTGCGGACAGGGCCCCTGGGAGGCTACACCTTC. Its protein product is CASSLRTGPLGGYTF.

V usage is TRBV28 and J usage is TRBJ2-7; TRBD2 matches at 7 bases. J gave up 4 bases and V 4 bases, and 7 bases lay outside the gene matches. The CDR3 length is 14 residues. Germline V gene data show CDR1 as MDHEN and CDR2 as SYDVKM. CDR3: CASSYGWTSYEQYF. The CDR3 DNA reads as TGTGCCAGCAGTTACGGGTGGACTAGTTACGAGCAGTACTTC.

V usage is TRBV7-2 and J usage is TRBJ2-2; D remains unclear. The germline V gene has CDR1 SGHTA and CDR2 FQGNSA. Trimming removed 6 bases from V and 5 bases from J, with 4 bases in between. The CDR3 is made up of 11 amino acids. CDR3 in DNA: TGTGCCAGCAGTTATACCGGGGAGCTGTTTTTT. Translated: CASSYTGELFF.

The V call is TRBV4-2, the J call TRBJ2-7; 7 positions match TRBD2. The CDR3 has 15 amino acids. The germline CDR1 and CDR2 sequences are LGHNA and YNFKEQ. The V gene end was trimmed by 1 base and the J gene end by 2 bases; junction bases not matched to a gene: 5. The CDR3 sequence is CASSQAGGGTYEQYF. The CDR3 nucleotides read TGTGCCAGCAGCCAAGCTGGCGGGGGAACCTACGAGCAGTACTTC.